Shown below are 32 T cell receptor beta chains from a single sample sequenced in a study of T cell responses to AZD1222 COVID-19 vaccine. Here immunoSEQ multiplex PCR was the method, and the copy in TCRdb shows in-frame clones only, minus some. The sample lists 100,000 or so clones, over 80% seen once, with roughly 12% in the top ten. This specimen was peripheral blood, taken 28 days after the second AZD1222 dose. Receptors originate from an adult who received the AZD1222 COVID-19 vaccine.

The chain recombines TRBV6-5 with TRBJ1-2; D remains unclear. Between the trimmed V and J ends, which lost 7 bases and 3 bases, there was a span of 12 bases. CDR3 length: 13 residues. Germline assignment: CDR1 MNHEY and CDR2 SVGAGI. CDR3 coding DNA: TGTGCCAGCACCAAAAACAGTGACTATGGCTACACCTTC. Its translation is CASTKNSDYGYTF.

This chain connects TRBV30 to TRBJ1-5; TRBD1 aligns across 8 bases. Per germline, CDR1 GTSNPN and CDR2 SVGIG (reference sequence). Trimming cost V 5 bases and J 6 bases; bases outside gene matches: 6. This CDR3 is built from 13 residues. CDR3 in DNA: TGTGCCTGGCAGGGGGCGCATGGTCAGCCCCAGCATTTT. The encoded protein is CAWQGAHGQPQHF.

This chain uses TRBV28 with TRBJ2-7; D not resolved. This CDR3 region has 12 residues. Germline CDR1 MDHEN, CDR2 SYDVKM. Trimming left V 5 bases short and J 2 bases short, with 7 bases between. CDR3 region: CASSLLAYEQYF. The CDR3 nucleotides read TGTGCCAGCAGTCTTTTGGCCTACGAGCAGTACTTC.

The rearrangement links TRBV6-5 to TRBJ1-6; D gene uncertain. The germline V gene encodes CDR1 MNHEY and CDR2 SVGAGI. The CDR3 has 12 residues. Trimming shortened V by 8 bases and J by 7 bases, and 9 bases separated the two germline ends. CDR3 coding DNA: TGTGCCAGCGTCAGCTTAAATTCACCCCTCCACTTT. It encodes CASVSLNSPLHF.

The rearrangement uses TRBV4-1 and TRBJ2-5; the D gene is possibly TRBD1 (5 bases). The germline V and J ends were trimmed by 0 bases and 2 bases, with 10 bases remaining between them. Germline V gene lookup returns CDR1 MGHRA and CDR2 YSYEKL. This CDR3 is 15 amino acids long. The CDR3: CASSQDPTVQETQYF. The CDR3 DNA is TGCGCCAGCAGCCAAGATCCGACAGTACAAGAGACCCAGTACTTC.

This sequence joins TRBV28 and TRBJ1-4; unclear D gene. CDR1 MDHEN and CDR2 SYDVKM come from the germline V gene. The CDR3 spans 14 residues. V shed 2 bases and J shed 5 bases, with 9 bases lying between them. This CDR3 is CASSLGGRNEKLFF. For the CDR3, the DNA is TGTGCCAGCAGTTTAGGAGGGAGAAATGAAAAACTGTTTTTT.

The chain recombines TRBV6-5 with TRBJ2-7; D is tentatively TRBD1 or TRBD2 (5 bases each). Germline V gene lookup returns CDR1 MNHEY and CDR2 SVGAGI. This CDR3 region has 14 residues. V lost 7 bases to trimming and J lost 5 bases, with 18 bases between them. The CDR3 DNA sequence: TGTGCCAGCAAGAGGGGCCAAGGGTTCGACGAGCAGTACTTC. Residues: CASKRGQGFDEQYF.

This rearrangement joins TRBV15 to TRBJ1-6, with D unclear. The V gene's germline CDR1 is LNHNV and CDR2 YYDKDF (reference sequence). The CDR3 totals 14 residues. V gave up 0 bases and J gave up 7 bases, with 7 bases separating them. The CDR3 sequence: CATSRDFRNSPLHF. Written as DNA, the CDR3 is TGTGCCACCAGCAGAGATTTCAGAAATTCACCCCTCCACTTT.

The V gene is TRBV4-2, the J gene TRBJ1-5; a weak D match, TRBD1 (6 bases). The CDR3 loop spans 15 amino acids. From germline, CDR1 is LGHNA and CDR2 YNFKEQ. Trimming stripped 0 bases from V and 6 bases from J, with 12 bases between. CDR3 residues: CASSQDFTGIQPQHF. Here the CDR3 DNA reads TGTGCCAGCAGCCAAGATTTCACAGGGATTCAGCCCCAGCATTTT.

The J gene is TRBJ1-5, the V gene TRBV18; 9 bases line up with TRBD1. This CDR3 has 15 amino acids. V dropped 4 bases and J dropped 0; count of bases not matched to a gene: 1. CDR1 and CDR2 (germline): KGHSH, LQKENI. Written as DNA, the CDR3 is TGTGCCAGCTCACTACAGGGGGCTAGCAATCAGCCCCAGCATTTT. Its protein is CASSLQGASNQPQHF.

The J gene is TRBJ2-7, the V gene TRBV7-9, with D maybe TRBD1 (6 bases). CDR3 size: 16 residues. V was trimmed by 5 bases and J by 7 bases, leaving 24 bases between them. Germline values: CDR1 SEHNR, CDR2 FQNEAQ (reference sequence). As DNA, the CDR3 is TGTGCCAGCAGCAACGCCCTGACAGGATCCGTGGGGGAGCAGTACTTC. As protein: CASSNALTGSVGEQYF. Full variable domain (missing parts from reference TRBV7-9 and TRBJ2-7): DTGVSQNPRHKITKRGQNVTFRCDPISEHNRLYWYRQTLGQGPEFLTYFQNEAQLEKSRLLSDRFSAERPKGSFSTLEIQRTEQGDSAMYLCASSNALTGSVGEQYFGPGTRLTVT.

The chain couples TRBV6-1 to TRBJ2-7; weak D call: TRBD1 (5 bases). Germline values: CDR1 MNHNS, CDR2 SASEGT. This CDR3 has 14 residues. The V and J ends lost 6 bases and 1 base respectively, with 13 bases between them. CDR3 nucleotide sequence: TGTGCCAGCAGCCGACAGTCTAATTCCTACGAGCAGTACTTC. Residues: CASSRQSNSYEQYF.

V is TRBV18 and J is TRBJ2-1; the D is unclear. The CDR3 length is 16 residues. Trimming removed 2 bases at V and 0 bases at J, with 11 bases between. Looked up from germline, CDR1 is KGHSH and CDR2 is LQKENI. CDR3 nucleotides: TGTGCCAGCTCACCATTGGCGGAGATCTCCTACAATGAGCAGTTCTTC. This codes for CASSPLAEISYNEQFF.

The genes are TRBV15 and TRBJ2-1; D is uncertain. The CDR3 loop spans 14 amino acids. The ends were cut back, 3 bases at V and 6 bases at J, with 12 bases in the middle. Germline V CDR1 and CDR2: LNHNV, YYDKDF (reference sequence). CDR3 region: CATSSPAKVNEQFF. The CDR3 DNA reads as TGTGCCACCAGCAGCCCCGCGAAGGTCAATGAGCAGTTCTTC.

The gene calls are TRBV29-1 and TRBJ2-1; 9 bases line up with TRBD2. The germline V gene encodes CDR1 SQVTM and CDR2 ANQGSEA. After removal of 3 bases from V and 4 bases from J, the junction contained 13 bases not matched to a gene. The CDR3 has 17 amino acids. The CDR3: CSVDGVVSGSLYNEQFF. DNA of the CDR3: TGCAGCGTTGATGGGGTGGTTAGCGGGAGTCTGTACAATGAGCAGTTCTTC.

The chain carries TRBV10-3 and TRBJ1-1; possible D gene TRBD1, 6 bases. CDR1 is ENHRY, CDR2 SYGVKD, per germline. Trimming removed 1 base from V and 1 base from J, with 13 bases in between. This CDR3 has 16 residues. This CDR3 is CAISEFTGNRNTEAFF. DNA for the CDR3: TGTGCCATCAGTGAGTTTACAGGGAACAGGAACACTGAAGCTTTCTTT.

J is TRBJ2-7 and V is TRBV7-3; 12 bases line up with TRBD2. Trimming cost V 5 bases and J 3 bases; bases outside gene matches: 5. This CDR3 contains 15 residues. Germline V gives CDR1 SGHTA, CDR2 FQGTGA. The CDR3 DNA reads as TGTGCCAGCAGCACCGGACTAGCGGGACTCTACGAGCAGTACTTC. The encoded protein is CASSTGLAGLYEQYF.

CDR3 in DNA: TGTGCCAGCAGAAGACTAGCGGGGGGGATCTACGAGCAGTACTTC. It translates to CASRRLAGGIYEQYF. This rearrangement joins TRBV2 to TRBJ2-7, with 14 bases fitting TRBD2. V was clipped by 6 bases and J by 3 bases; unmatched bases: 4. Germline CDR1 reads SNHLY; CDR2 reads FYNNEI. The CDR3 covers 15 residues.

The rearrangement joins TRBV7-2 to TRBJ2-2; TRBD2 matches 8 bases. Germline CDR1 and CDR2: SGHTA and FQGNSA. This CDR3 contains 14 residues. The J segment lost 8 bases and the V segment lost 6 bases, leaving 8 bases of the junction unmatched. CDR3 coding DNA: TGTGCCAGCAGAGCGGCCGGGAGGGCAGGGGAGCTGTTTTTT. This codes for CASRAAGRAGELFF. The variable domain in full, with the rest retrieved from reference TRBV7-2 and TRBJ2-2, is GAGVSQSPSNKVTEKGKDVELRCDPISGHTALYWYRQSLGQGLEFLIYFQGNSAPDKSGLPSDRFSAERTGGSVSTLTIQRTQQEDSAVYLCASRAAGRAGELFFGEGSRLTVL.

The J gene is TRBJ1-4, the V gene TRBV19; TRBD1 might be the D (5 bases). Per germline, CDR1 LNHDA and CDR2 SQIVND (reference sequence). V shed 2 bases and J shed 10 bases, with 14 bases lying between them. The CDR3 runs to 14 residues. CDR3 sequence: CASSITGAPGKLFF. In DNA form, the CDR3 reads TGTGCCAGTAGTATAACCGGGGCTCCGGGAAAACTGTTTTTT.

The chain has TRBV18 and TRBJ2-1; 8 nucleotides line up with TRBD1. The CDR3 contains 15 residues. Looked up from germline, CDR1 is KGHSH and CDR2 is LQKENI. J lost 4 bases, V lost 6 bases, and 8 bases had no gene match. CDR3: CASSLRGQDYNEQFF. CDR3 nucleotides: TGTGCCAGCTCCCTCCGGGGACAGGATTACAATGAGCAGTTCTTC.

The chain joins TRBV28 to TRBJ1-4, with 7 bases identical to TRBD1. CDR1 is MDHEN, CDR2 SYDVKM, per germline. The CDR3 spans 15 residues. The junction had 12 bases not matched to a gene; V was cut back by 6 bases and J by 8 bases. The CDR3 here is CASSPGQDPWEKLFF. The CDR3 nucleotides read TGTGCCAGCAGCCCCGGACAGGACCCATGGGAAAAACTGTTTTTT.

This chain links TRBV29-1 with TRBJ1-2; D possibly corresponds to TRBD1 (5 bases). The length of the CDR3 is 11 residues. V lost 3 bases to trimming and J lost 6 bases, with 8 bases between them. CDR1 and CDR2 (germline): SQVTM, ANQGSEA. CDR3 region: CSVEAGNGYTF. CDR3 coding DNA: TGCAGCGTTGAGGCAGGGAATGGCTACACCTTC.

V usage is TRBV29-1 and J usage is TRBJ1-4; possible D gene TRBD1, 5 bases. The CDR3 runs to 13 residues. V lost 7 bases and J 4 bases, leaving 13 bases between the germline ends. Germline V CDR1 and CDR2: SQVTM, ANQGSEA. For the CDR3, the DNA is TGCAGCGCCCAGTGGGGGGGTAATGAAAAACTGTTTTTT. Its translation: CSAQWGGNEKLFF.

As to this clone: A read error may produce the germline difference seen at one junction end. V and J are TRBV27 and TRBJ2-3; 8 bases agree with TRBD2. The CDR3 has 16 amino acids. Looked up from germline, CDR1 is MNHEY and CDR2 is SMNVEV (reference sequence). CDR3 amino acids: CATSLGTSGTTDTQYF. CDR3 coding DNA: TGTGCCACCAGTTTGGGTACTAGCGGAACCACAGATACGCAGTATTTT.

V is TRBV6-5 and J is TRBJ1-5, with a possible D match to TRBD1 (6 bases). The CDR3 covers 15 residues. Germline V gene sequence: CDR1 MNHEY, CDR2 SVGAGI. Trimming left V 3 bases short and J 3 bases short, with 12 bases between. CDR3 in DNA: TGTGCCAGCAGTTATCTGGGGGGCGTCAATCAGCCCCAGCATTTT. It encodes CASSYLGGVNQPQHF.

The chain carries TRBV21-1 and TRBJ2-5; TRBD1, the table's D call, was not compared with the DNA. TRBV21-1 is tagged as a pseudogene. This CDR3 has 15 residues. CDR3 sequence reads: CASSNRQCFQETQYF. As DNA, the CDR3 is TGTGCCAGCAGCAACCGACAGTGTTTTCAAGAGACCCAGTACTTC.

The V and J genes are TRBV19 and TRBJ2-7, with D possibly TRBD1 on 6 matching bases. Germline lookup yields CDR1 LNHDA and CDR2 SQIVND (reference sequence). The CDR3 loop spans 16 amino acids. Trimming left V 3 bases short and J 3 bases short, with 18 bases between. The CDR3 spells CASSIDRPSPSYEQYF. DNA of the CDR3: TGTGCCAGTAGTATTGACAGGCCAAGCCCTAGCTACGAGCAGTACTTC.

J is TRBJ1-2 and V is TRBV19, with 9 bases identical to TRBD1. Trimming removed 5 bases from V and 5 bases from J; junction bases left unmatched: 6. This CDR3 is 14 amino acids long. Germline CDR1 reads LNHDA; CDR2 reads SQIVND (reference sequence). The DNA for the CDR3 is TGTGCCAGTAGTCCAGGGACAGGGTCGTATGGCTACACCTTC. Amino acid sequence: CASSPGTGSYGYTF.

V is TRBV5-1 and J is TRBJ2-1; 9 bases map to TRBD2. Germline CDR1 SGHRS, CDR2 YFSETQ. After removal of 4 bases from V and 5 bases from J, the junction contained 7 bases not matched to a gene. This CDR3 is 15 amino acids long. CDR3 nucleotide sequence: TGCGCCAGCAGCGAAAGCGGGAGGCCCAACAATGAGCAGTTCTTC. This translates into CASSESGRPNNEQFF.

This clone is labeled as medium-sized. V gene TRBV11-2 combines with J gene TRBJ1-2, with D uncertain. V lost 0 bases to trimming and J lost 3 bases, with 5 bases between them. The germline V gene has CDR1 SGHAT and CDR2 FQNNGV. This CDR3 spans 13 amino acids. The CDR3 DNA follows: TGTGCCAGCAGCTTAGATGGTTACTATGGCTACACCTTC. Translation: CASSLDGYYGYTF.

The CDR3: CASSPSTDTQYF. CDR3 coding DNA: TGTGCCAGCAGCCCCAGCACAGATACGCAGTATTTT. The genes are TRBV7-9 and TRBJ2-3, with D hard to call. The CDR3 length is 12 residues. Per the germline V gene, CDR1 is SEHNR and CDR2 is FQNEAQ (reference sequence). The V gene lost 5 bases and the J gene lost 0 bases, with 3 bases spanning the gap.